The clone carrying this T cell receptor (beta chain) was picked up a small number of times. This entry belongs to a study of human T cells and chemical hapten exposure. Individual cDNA molecules (in the library) carried attached unique molecular identifiers. TCRdb used MiXCR to reprocess the RACE reads, holding one entry per CDR3 protein. This table has some 380,000 distinct CDR3 sequences, more than 4.5% appearing once. With 1 base clipped from V and 0 bases from J, the junction kept 4 bases outside the gene matches. This CDR3 spans 17 amino acids. Germline V lookup: CDR1 SGHRS, CDR2 YFSETQ. This sample's time point: patch test 1, 2 weeks after DPC sensitization. The treatment here: therapeutic diphenylcyclopropenone sensitization with weekly scalp DPC.

Sequencing used whole blood, obtained in connection with sensitization to the hapten diphenylcyclopropenone (DPC). This sequence was found in a woman in her fifties or sixties with alopecia areata. Some clones in this sample may be carry-over from other donors' samples. J is TRBJ2-3 and V is TRBV5-1; TRBD2 matches at 11 bases. Written as DNA, the CDR3 is TGCGCCAGCAGCTTGCTTAGGACTAGCGGGAGCACAGATACGCAGTATTTT. It codes for CASSLLRTSGSTDTQYF. Complete variable domain (other parts from reference TRBV5-1 and TRBJ2-3): KAGVTQTPRYLIKTRGQQVTLSCSPISGHRSVSWYQQTPGQGLQFLFEYFSETQRNKGNFPGRFSGRQFSNSRSEMNVSTLELGDSALYLCASSLLRTSGSTDTQYFGPGTRLTVL.